Each of the 14 T cell receptor beta chains below was sequenced from the same sample in a study of regulatory T cells in long-lasting Graves disease. Arm-PCR of CDR3 regions with iRepertoire HTBI primers generated TCR beta libraries. Each CDR3 protein is one row after TCRdb ran MiXCR on the multiplex PCR reads. The sample lists about 620,000 distinct CDR3 sequences, around 15% occurring once. The time point is: newly diagnosed GD, antithyroid drugs for less than 3 months. The TCR library was made from RNA extracted from PBMCs. These data were likewise used in another study, on T cells in Graves' hyperthyroidism and ophthalmopathy.

The material was peripheral blood mononuclear cells (PBMCs), obtained at new diagnosis, from a patient treated with antithyroid drugs. These TCRs come from a woman in her 30s with Graves disease.

This clonotype was seen ten or more times. This chain links TRBV9 with TRBJ1-6; D is unresolved. V lost 3 bases and J lost 7, with 11 bases in between. Germline V lookup: CDR1 SGDLS, CDR2 YYNGEE. There are 14 residues in the CDR3. The CDR3 loop reads CASSGLPGNSPLHF. DNA of the CDR3: TGTGCCAGCAGCGGGCTCCCGGGGAATTCACCCCTCCACTTT.

This clonotype was picked up a small number of times. The chain is built from TRBV20-1 and TRBJ2-2; 8 bases fit TRBD2. The V gene's germline CDR1 is DFQATT and CDR2 SNEGSKA (reference sequence). V lost 4 bases, J lost 1 base, and 14 bases stayed unmatched. This CDR3 comprises 18 residues. The CDR3 reads CSATRRASGSLNTGELFF. The CDR3 DNA is TGCAGTGCTACTCGTCGGGCTAGCGGGTCCCTGAACACCGGGGAGCTGTTTTTT.

This clonotype was counted a few times. The chain joins TRBV9 to TRBJ1-2, with D uncertain. The V and J ends lost 0 bases and 5 bases respectively, with 14 bases between them. The CDR3 runs to 15 residues. Germline V gene lookup returns CDR1 SGDLS and CDR2 YYNGEE. The CDR3 here is CASSVEEGSQYGYTF. The CDR3 DNA is TGTGCCAGCAGCGTAGAGGAAGGGTCCCAATATGGCTACACCTTC.

The sample holds a few counts of this clonotype. The rearrangement uses TRBV20-1 and TRBJ1-2; D possibly corresponds to TRBD1 (5 bases). This CDR3 has 13 amino acids. V was pared by 6 bases and J by 0 bases, with 11 bases between. Germline V CDR1 and CDR2: DFQATT, SNEGSKA (reference sequence). The DNA of the CDR3 is TGCAGTGCCCCGGGACCCGCTAACTATGGCTACACCTTC. It yields the protein CSAPGPANYGYTF.

This clonotype has a handful of counts. The CDR3 here is CASSQDRVPTTGRNYGYTF. CDR3 coding DNA: TGCGCCAGCAGCCAAGATCGAGTCCCCACGACAGGGAGAAACTATGGCTACACCTTC. This chain joins TRBV4-1 and TRBJ1-2, with 7 nucleotides matching TRBD1. CDR1 is MGHRA and CDR2 is YSYEKL in the germline V gene. CDR3 length equals 19 residues. The V gene end was trimmed by 0 bases and the J gene end by 2 bases; junction bases not matched to a gene: 15.

This clonotype was detected a few times. V and J are TRBV18 and TRBJ2-1, with D tentatively TRBD2 (6 bases). CDR1 is KGHSH, CDR2 LQKENI, per germline. The CDR3 spans 16 residues. Trimming pared 2 bases from V and 4 bases from J, leaving 15 bases between. The CDR3 is CASSPAGTTAYNEQFF. The CDR3 coding sequence is TGTGCCAGCTCACCAGCGGGGACCACTGCATACAATGAGCAGTTCTTC. The entire variable domain, with the rest obtained from reference TRBV18 and TRBJ2-1, is as follows: NAGVMQNPRHLVRRRGQEARLRCSPMKGHSHVYWYRQLPEEGLKFMVYLQKENIIDESGMPKERFSAEFPKEGPSILRIQQVVRGDSAAYFCASSPAGTTAYNEQFFGPGTRLTVL.

This clonotype was recorded many times. The gene calls are TRBV11-2 and TRBJ2-3; D call uncertain. V lost 4 bases and J 0 bases, leaving 8 bases between the germline ends. The CDR3 spans 14 residues. Germline V gene data show CDR1 as SGHAT and CDR2 as FQNNGV. CDR3 protein: CASSSLTSTDTQYF. The CDR3, as DNA: TGTGCCAGCAGCTCACTCACTAGCACAGATACGCAGTATTTT.

This clonotype was recorded at least ten times. This chain joins TRBV7-2 and TRBJ2-1; the D is unclear. V was pared by 4 bases and J by 5 bases, with 15 bases between. This CDR3 comprises 15 residues. Germline CDR1 SGHTA, CDR2 FQGNSA. Here the CDR3 reads CASSYSHRKNNEQFF. CDR3 in DNA: TGTGCCAGCAGCTACTCCCACAGAAAGAACAATGAGCAGTTCTTC.

This clonotype has ten or more counts. The rearrangement links TRBV28 to TRBJ2-7, with D perhaps matching TRBD1 (6 bases). V was pared by 11 bases and J by 5 bases, with 13 bases between. This CDR3 spans 11 amino acids. Germline assignment: CDR1 MDHEN and CDR2 SYDVKM. The CDR3 reads CAVQGFDEQYF. CDR3 bases: TGTGCCGTCCAGGGGTTCGACGAGCAGTACTTC.

This clonotype occurred many times. The chain carries TRBV20-1 and TRBJ2-5; 10 nucleotides line up with TRBD2. V was pared by 7 bases and J by 5 bases, with 10 bases of the junction left unmatched. The CDR3 has 14 residues. CDR1 and CDR2 from the germline V gene are DFQATT and SNEGSKA (reference sequence). This CDR3 is CSGITSGKSETQYF. The CDR3 bases are TGCAGTGGAATTACTAGCGGGAAGTCGGAGACCCAGTACTTC.

The CDR3 DNA is TGCGCCAGCAGCCCCAACTCCGGGACGGATAAAGAGACCCAGTACTTC. Translating it yields CASSPNSGTDKETQYF. The chain carries TRBV4-1 and TRBJ2-5; D could derive from TRBD1 or TRBD2 (5 bases each). Germline lookup yields CDR1 MGHRA and CDR2 YSYEKL. Trimming pared 4 bases from V and 3 bases from J, leaving 18 bases between. This CDR3 has 16 residues.

This clonotype was seen more than once but under ten times. This chain connects TRBV20-1 to TRBJ2-1; D is perhaps TRBD2 (6 bases). This CDR3 contains 12 residues. Between the trimmed V and J ends, which lost 0 bases and 7 bases, there was a span of 7 bases. CDR1 is DFQATT and CDR2 is SNEGSKA in the germline V gene (reference sequence). The CDR3 region is CSARDLANEQFF. CDR3 coding DNA: TGCAGTGCTAGAGATCTAGCGAATGAGCAGTTCTTC.

This clonotype was counted ten times or more. The chain employs TRBV12-3 or TRBV12-4 and TRBJ2-2, with 10 bases matching TRBD1. The CDR3 spans 15 residues. Unmatched junction bases numbered 6, after V lost 4 bases and J lost 7 bases. The CDR3 nucleotides read TGTGCCAGCAGTTCCGGGACAGGGGAGGTCGGGGAGCTGTTTTTT. Translating gives CASSSGTGEVGELFF.

This clonotype was counted between two and nine times. The rearrangement uses TRBV28 and TRBJ2-7, with D possibly being TRBD1 (6 bases). V was clipped by 6 bases and J by 6 bases, with 18 bases between them. The CDR3 loop spans 14 amino acids. CDR1 is MDHEN and CDR2 is SYDVKM in the germline V gene. As DNA, the CDR3 is TGTGCCAGCAGCCTTAGGGACACTTTTCTCGAGCAGTACTTC. This codes for CASSLRDTFLEQYF.